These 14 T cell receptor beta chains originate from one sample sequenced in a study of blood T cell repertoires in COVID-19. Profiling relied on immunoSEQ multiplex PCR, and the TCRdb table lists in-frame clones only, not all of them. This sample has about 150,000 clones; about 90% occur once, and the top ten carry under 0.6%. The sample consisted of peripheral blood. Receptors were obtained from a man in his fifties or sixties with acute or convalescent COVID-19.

Here the CDR3 reads CASSRGQGKGTEAFF. The CDR3 DNA reads TGTGCCAGCAGCCGAGGACAGGGGAAGGGGACTGAAGCTTTCTTT. This chain uses TRBV13 with TRBJ1-1, with 9 positions matching TRBD1. J was trimmed by 5 bases and V by 5 bases; bases with no gene match: 9. Per the germline V gene, CDR1 is PRHDT and CDR2 is FYEKMQ (reference sequence). The length of the CDR3 is 15 residues.

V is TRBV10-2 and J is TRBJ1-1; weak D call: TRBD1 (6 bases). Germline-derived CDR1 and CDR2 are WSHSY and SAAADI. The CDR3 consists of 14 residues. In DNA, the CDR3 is TGCGACCGGGGGGCCCGACCGTCTGTCACTGAAGCTTTCTTT. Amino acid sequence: CDRGARPSVTEAFF.

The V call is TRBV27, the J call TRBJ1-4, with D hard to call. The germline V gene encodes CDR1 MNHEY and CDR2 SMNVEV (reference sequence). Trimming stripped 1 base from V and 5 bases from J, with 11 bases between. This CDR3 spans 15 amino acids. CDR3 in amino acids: CASSLYTGRNEKLFF. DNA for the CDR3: TGTGCCAGCAGTTTATATACTGGGCGCAATGAAAAACTGTTTTTT.

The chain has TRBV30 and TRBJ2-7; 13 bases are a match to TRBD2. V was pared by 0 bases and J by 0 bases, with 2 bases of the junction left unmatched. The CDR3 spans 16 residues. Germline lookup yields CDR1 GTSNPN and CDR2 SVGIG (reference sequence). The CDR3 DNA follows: TGTGCCTGGAGTGTATGGACTAGCGGGGGCTCCTACGAGCAGTACTTC. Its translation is CAWSVWTSGGSYEQYF.

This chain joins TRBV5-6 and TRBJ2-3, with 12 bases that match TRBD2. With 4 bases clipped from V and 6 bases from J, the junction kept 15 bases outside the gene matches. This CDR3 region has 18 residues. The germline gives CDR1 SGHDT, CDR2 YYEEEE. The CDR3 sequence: CASSPGLAGYTRIDTQYF. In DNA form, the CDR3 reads TGTGCCAGCAGCCCGGGACTAGCGGGTTACACTCGCATCGATACGCAGTATTTT.

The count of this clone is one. CDR3 sequence: CSATSGFEQYV. In DNA form, the CDR3 reads TGCAGTGCCACTTCCGGGTTCGAGCAGTACGTC. This rearrangement joins TRBV20-1 to TRBJ2-7, with D uncertain. The germline V and J ends were trimmed by 6 bases and 6 bases, with 12 bases remaining between them. The CDR3 extends over 11 amino acids. Germline V lookup: CDR1 DFQATT, CDR2 SNEGSKA (reference sequence).

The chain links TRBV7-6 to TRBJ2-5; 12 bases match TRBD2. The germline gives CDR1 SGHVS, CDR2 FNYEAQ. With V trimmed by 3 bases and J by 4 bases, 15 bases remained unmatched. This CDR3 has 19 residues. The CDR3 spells CASSFGLAGRYTKAETQYF. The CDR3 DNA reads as TGTGCCAGCAGCTTTGGACTAGCGGGAAGATACACCAAGGCAGAGACCCAGTACTTC.

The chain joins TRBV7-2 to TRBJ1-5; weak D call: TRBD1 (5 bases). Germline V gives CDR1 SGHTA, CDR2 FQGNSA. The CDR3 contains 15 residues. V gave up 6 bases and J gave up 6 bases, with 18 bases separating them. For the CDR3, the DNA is TGTGCCAGCAGACGGACACCAGCAAAAGGTCAGCCCCAGCATTTT. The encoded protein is CASRRTPAKGQPQHF.

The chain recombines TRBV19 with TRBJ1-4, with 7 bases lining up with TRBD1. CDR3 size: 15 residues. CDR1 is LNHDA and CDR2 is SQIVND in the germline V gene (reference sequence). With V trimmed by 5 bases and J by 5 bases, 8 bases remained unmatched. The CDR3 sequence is CASSPQGGINEKLFF. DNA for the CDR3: TGTGCCAGTAGTCCTCAGGGGGGCATCAATGAAAAACTGTTTTTT.

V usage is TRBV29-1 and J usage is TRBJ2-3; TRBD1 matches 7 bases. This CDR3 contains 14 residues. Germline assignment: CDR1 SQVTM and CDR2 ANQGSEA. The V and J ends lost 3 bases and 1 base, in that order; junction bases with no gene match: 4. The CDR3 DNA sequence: TGCAGCGTTGACGACAGGGCTGGCACAGATACGCAGTATTTT. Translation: CSVDDRAGTDTQYF.

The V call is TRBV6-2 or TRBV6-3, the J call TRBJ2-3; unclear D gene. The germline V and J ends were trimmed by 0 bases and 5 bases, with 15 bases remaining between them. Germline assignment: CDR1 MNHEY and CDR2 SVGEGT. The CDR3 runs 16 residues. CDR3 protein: CASSYSIGSSKDTQYF. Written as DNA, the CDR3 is TGTGCCAGCAGTTACTCGATCGGGTCCTCCAAAGATACGCAGTATTTT.

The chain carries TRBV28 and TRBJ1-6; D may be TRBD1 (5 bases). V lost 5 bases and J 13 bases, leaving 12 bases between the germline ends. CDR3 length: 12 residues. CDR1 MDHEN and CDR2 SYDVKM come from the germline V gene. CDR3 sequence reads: CASSKTQVPLHF. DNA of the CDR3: TGTGCCAGCAGTAAGACACAGGTCCCCCTCCACTTT.

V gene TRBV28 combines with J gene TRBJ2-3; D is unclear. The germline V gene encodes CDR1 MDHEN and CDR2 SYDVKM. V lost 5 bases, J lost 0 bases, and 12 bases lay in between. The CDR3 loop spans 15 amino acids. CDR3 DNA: TGTGCCAGCAGTCCCTGGAGCCCTAGCACAGATACGCAGTATTTT. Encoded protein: CASSPWSPSTDTQYF.

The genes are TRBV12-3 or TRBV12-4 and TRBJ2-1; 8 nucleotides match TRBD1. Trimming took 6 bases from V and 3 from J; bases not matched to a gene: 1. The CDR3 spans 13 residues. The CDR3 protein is CASSGQGYNEQFF. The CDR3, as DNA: TGTGCCAGCAGCGGACAGGGCTACAATGAGCAGTTCTTC.